A single sample is the source of the 27 T cell receptor beta chains below, sequenced in a study of cytomegalovirus exposure and HLA in healthy donors. The PCR contained 60 Vbeta and 13 Jbeta primers. The assay was immunoSEQ multiplex PCR, and TCRdb's table has in-frame clones only and misses some. The repertoire holds 75,000 to 90,000 clones, with about 9.4% as singletons. The sample comprised PBMCs. All receptors derive from a man in his 60s in good health and CMV-seropositive.

The chain employs TRBV7-9 and TRBJ2-1, with 9 bases fitting TRBD2. After removal of 5 bases from V and 6 bases from J, the junction contained 8 bases not matched to a gene. The germline gives CDR1 SEHNR, CDR2 FQNEAQ (reference sequence). The CDR3 covers 15 residues. DNA of the CDR3: TGTGCCAGCAGCCAGGGTAGCGGGAGAGGCAATGAGCAGTTCTTC. Its protein product is CASSQGSGRGNEQFF.

The chain joins TRBV15 to TRBJ2-2; a weak D match, TRBD1 (6 bases). From germline, CDR1 is LNHNV and CDR2 YYDKDF (reference sequence). The CDR3 runs to 14 residues. The germline V and J ends were trimmed by 8 bases and 2 bases, with 12 bases remaining between them. This CDR3 reads CATGAGENTGELFF. The CDR3 DNA sequence: TGTGCCACCGGGGCAGGGGAAAACACCGGGGAGCTGTTTTTT.

V usage is TRBV19 and J usage is TRBJ2-1; a possible D gene is TRBD1 (5 bases). The germline gives CDR1 LNHDA, CDR2 SQIVND (reference sequence). The CDR3 has 12 amino acids. V lost 6 bases and J 3 bases, leaving 6 bases between the germline ends. The CDR3 protein is CASSQGYNEQFF. The CDR3 DNA follows: TGTGCCAGTAGCCAGGGCTACAATGAGCAGTTCTTC.

The rearrangement uses TRBV6-1 and TRBJ1-5; D unresolved. This CDR3 region has 13 residues. Germline-derived CDR1 and CDR2 are MNHNS and SASEGT. Trimming left V 3 bases short and J 0 bases short, with 3 bases between. CDR3 region: CASSDNSNQPQHF. The CDR3 DNA sequence: TGTGCCAGCAGTGATAATAGCAATCAGCCCCAGCATTTT.

This clone was seen a handful of times. The chain uses TRBV11-2 and TRBJ2-1; D possibly corresponds to TRBD2 (5 bases). CDR3 length: 16 amino acids. Germline assignment: CDR1 SGHAT and CDR2 FQNNGV. Between the trimmed V and J ends, which lost 2 bases and 5 bases, there was a span of 16 bases. Here the CDR3 reads CASSLPERRIDNEQFF. CDR3 DNA sequence: TGTGCCAGCAGCTTACCTGAGCGGAGAATTGACAATGAGCAGTTCTTC.

This clone has more than one count but fewer than ten. V gene TRBV5-1 combines with J gene TRBJ2-7, with 10 nucleotides matching TRBD2. Germline-derived CDR1 and CDR2 are SGHRS and YFSETQ. V dropped 0 bases and J dropped 2; count of bases not matched to a gene: 2. The CDR3 extends over 15 amino acids. CDR3 region: CASSLDGTSAYEQYF. The DNA for the CDR3 is TGCGCCAGCAGCTTGGACGGGACTAGCGCCTACGAGCAGTACTTC.

The chain employs TRBV25-1 and TRBJ2-5; 11 bases are a match to TRBD2. Trimming took 6 bases from V and 5 from J; bases not matched to a gene: 2. There are 13 residues in the CDR3. Germline values: CDR1 MGHDK, CDR2 SYGVNS. The CDR3 reads CASRLAGAETQYF. CDR3 DNA sequence: TGTGCCAGCAGACTAGCGGGGGCGGAGACCCAGTACTTC.

The V and J genes are TRBV5-6 and TRBJ2-1; TRBD1 is a possible D gene (6 bases). CDR3 length: 14 residues. Trimming shortened V by 1 base and J by 7 bases, and 12 bases separated the two germline ends. Germline CDR1 is SGHDT and CDR2 is YYEEEE. In DNA, the CDR3 is TGTGCCAGCAGCTTGCAGGGGTTGGGGAATGAGCAGTTCTTC. Amino acid sequence: CASSLQGLGNEQFF.

This clone was detected a few times. The chain links TRBV19 to TRBJ2-2; TRBD1 matches 9 bases. With V trimmed by 10 bases and J by 6 bases, 9 bases remained unmatched. CDR3 length: 14 residues. The V gene's germline CDR1 is LNHDA and CDR2 SQIVND (reference sequence). The CDR3 loop reads CATFRTGASGELFF. Here the CDR3 DNA reads TGTGCCACCTTTCGGACAGGGGCGTCCGGGGAGCTGTTTTTT.

Only a few counts were recorded for this clone. The CDR3 DNA reads TGTGCCAGCAGCCCCGGGACTAGCTCCTCTGGAGGGACAGATACGCAGTATTTT. This codes for CASSPGTSSSGGTDTQYF. V usage is TRBV6-4 and J usage is TRBJ2-3, with TRBD2 matching 9 bases. CDR1 and CDR2 (germline): MRHNA, SNTAGT. V gave up 6 bases and J gave up 3 bases; unmatched junction bases: 16. The CDR3 spans 18 residues.

This chain connects TRBV5-8 to TRBJ1-1, with 8 bases aligning to TRBD1. The CDR3 is 16 amino acids. Germline V gene sequence: CDR1 SGHTS, CDR2 YDEGEE. The V segment lost 4 bases and the J segment 0 bases; nucleotides outside the gene matches: 8. CDR3 loop: CASSKRTGNLNTEAFF. As DNA, the CDR3 is TGTGCCAGCAGCAAGCGGACAGGGAACTTGAACACTGAAGCTTTCTTT.

The CDR3 DNA reads TGCAGCGTTGAAGCCCCTCGGTACGCCTTTTCGGACACTGAAGCTTTCTTT. It codes for CSVEAPRYAFSDTEAFF. The rearrangement links TRBV29-1 to TRBJ1-1; D is unresolved. CDR3 length: 17 amino acids. Trimming removed 1 base at V and 3 bases at J, with 21 bases between. Germline V gives CDR1 SQVTM, CDR2 ANQGSEA.

This clone was seen a handful of times. The V and J genes are TRBV2 and TRBJ1-2; perhaps TRBD1 as D (6 bases). Germline lookup yields CDR1 SNHLY and CDR2 FYNNEI. The CDR3 covers 14 residues. V lost 2 bases to trimming and J lost 7 bases, with 14 bases between them. In DNA form, the CDR3 reads TGTGCCAGCAGTGAATTACAGGGCACAGCTGGCTACACCTTC. It is translated as CASSELQGTAGYTF.

This clone was seen a handful of times. The chain joins TRBV7-6 to TRBJ2-7; 9 nucleotides agree with TRBD1. V dropped 5 bases and J dropped 7; count of bases not matched to a gene: 6. This CDR3 spans 13 amino acids. CDR1 is SGHVS, CDR2 FNYEAQ, per germline. CDR3 residues: CASSPGTGFEQYV. The CDR3 DNA follows: TGTGCCAGCAGCCCCGGGACAGGGTTTGAGCAGTACGTC.

The chain is built from TRBV6-1 and TRBJ1-3, with no clear D. Trimming cost V 1 base and J 0 bases, with 4 bases left between them. CDR3 length: 14 amino acids. CDR1 is MNHNS and CDR2 is SASEGT in the germline V gene. CDR3 sequence reads: CASSEGVSGNTIYF. In DNA form, the CDR3 reads TGTGCCAGCAGTGAAGGCGTCTCTGGAAACACCATATATTTT.

To note about this clone: The conserved final phenylalanine or tryptophan is absent from the CDR3, which likely points to a read error. No DNA is shown, since the ends of the CDR3 on it are uncertain; the CDR3 is the one TCRdb lists. V and J are TRBV4-1 and TRBJ2-7; the table names TRBD2, a call not compared with the DNA. The CDR3 is made up of 16 amino acids, end residues included. Germline V gene data show CDR1 as MGHRA and CDR2 as YSYEKL. CDR3: CDSSQREGTTEYEKYL.

This clone was counted between two and nine times. The chain links TRBV19 to TRBJ2-1; D call uncertain. The CDR3 sequence is 12 residues long. Germline values: CDR1 LNHDA, CDR2 SQIVND (reference sequence). Deletions cut 5 bases from V and 6 bases from J, with 8 bases between. DNA for the CDR3: TGTGCCAGTAGTCAGGTATTCAATGAGCAGTTCTTC. The encoded protein is CASSQVFNEQFF.

There are a few counts of this clone. The chain employs TRBV7-9 and TRBJ1-5; perhaps TRBD1 as D (6 bases). Germline lookup yields CDR1 SEHNR and CDR2 FQNEAQ (reference sequence). V lost 5 bases to trimming and J lost 5 bases, with 10 bases between them. CDR3 length: 13 amino acids. This chain's CDR3 is CASSPGQHQPQHF. The CDR3 DNA is TGTGCCAGCAGCCCCGGACAGCATCAGCCCCAGCATTTT.

The chain employs TRBV6-6 and TRBJ1-1, with TRBD1 identical over 7 bases. The CDR3 has 13 residues. Germline trimming cut 6 bases from V and 0 bases from J; bases unmatched to any gene: 1. Germline values: CDR1 MNHNY, CDR2 SVGAGI (reference sequence). The CDR3 loop is CASRTGLNTEAFF. The CDR3 nucleotides are TGTGCCAGCAGGACAGGGTTGAACACTGAAGCTTTCTTT.

This clone was seen a handful of times. The chain links TRBV7-3 to TRBJ2-7; D remains unclear. Germline loops: CDR1 SGHTA, CDR2 FQGTGA. V was clipped by 3 bases and J by 6 bases, with 12 bases between them. CDR3 size: 13 residues. CDR3 nucleotide sequence: TGTGCCAGCAGCTTTTATAGGCGAGGCGAGCAGTACGTC. Protein product: CASSFYRRGEQYV.

This clone has only a few counts. The chain couples TRBV6-4 to TRBJ1-1, with unresolved D. Deletions cut 0 bases from V and 6 bases from J, with 11 bases between. The CDR3 contains 14 residues. Germline V gene lookup returns CDR1 MRHNA and CDR2 SNTAGT. The CDR3 DNA sequence: TGTGCCAGCAGTGACTCGTACCGGGGATCTGAAGCTTTCTTT. It translates to CASSDSYRGSEAFF.

The V and J genes are TRBV7-8 and TRBJ2-6; a possible D gene is TRBD2 (6 bases). CDR3 length: 16 amino acids. Germline V gene sequence: CDR1 SGHVS, CDR2 FQNEAQ. The V and J ends lost 0 bases and 2 bases respectively, with 8 bases between them. CDR3 in DNA: TGTGCCAGCAGCTTAGCGCGGGGAGCTGGGGCCAACGTCCTGACTTTC. Its protein is CASSLARGAGANVLTF.

V gene TRBV10-1 combines with J gene TRBJ2-1, with D unclear. The CDR3 runs 13 residues. Trimming shortened V by 0 bases and J by 5 bases, and 5 bases separated the two germline ends. Germline lookup yields CDR1 WNHNN and CDR2 SYGVQD (reference sequence). CDR3 residues: CASSESRDNEQFF. Here the CDR3 DNA reads TGCGCCAGCAGTGAGTCGAGAGACAATGAGCAGTTCTTC.

The chain couples TRBV19 to TRBJ2-7; a weak D match, TRBD1 (5 bases). V gave up 7 bases and J gave up 4 bases, with 20 bases separating them. Germline V gene lookup returns CDR1 LNHDA and CDR2 SQIVND (reference sequence). This CDR3 has 15 residues. CDR3 amino acids: CASTPPQDQGYEQYV. The CDR3 DNA is TGTGCCAGTACCCCCCCGCAGGATCAGGGATACGAGCAGTACGTC.

This clone turned up a few times. This chain joins TRBV14 and TRBJ2-5, with 8 bases that match TRBD1. The CDR3 has 16 residues. The germline V gene has CDR1 SGHDN and CDR2 FVKESK. Trimming cost V 1 base and J 5 bases; bases outside gene matches: 9. The CDR3 DNA reads as TGTGCCAGCAGCCAAGCCCCGGGACAGGCCCTTGAGACCCAGTACTTC. Translating gives CASSQAPGQALETQYF. Variable domain in full (rest from reference TRBV14 and TRBJ2-5): EAGVTQFPSHSVIEKGQTVTLRCDPISGHDNLYWYRRVMGKEIKFLLHFVKESKQDESGMPNNRFLAERTGGTYSTLKVQPAELEDSGVYFCASSQAPGQALETQYFGPGTRLLVL.

A few counts support this clone. The V call is TRBV18, the J call TRBJ1-5; no definite D call. Germline V gives CDR1 KGHSH, CDR2 LQKENI. V was pared by 3 bases and J by 2 bases, with 8 bases between. This CDR3 region has 14 residues. CDR3 protein: CASSPSRGNQPQHF. CDR3 in DNA: TGTGCCAGCTCACCGTCGCGAGGCAATCAGCCCCAGCATTTT.

This clone was seen a handful of times. The rearrangement joins TRBV29-1 to TRBJ2-3; 7 bases agree with TRBD2. The CDR3 is 14 amino acids. J gave up 1 base and V 4 bases, and 5 bases lay outside the gene matches. Germline V lookup: CDR1 SQVTM, CDR2 ANQGSEA. This CDR3 reads CSVGSAGGTDTQYF. The CDR3 nucleotides read TGCAGCGTTGGCTCCGCGGGGGGCACAGATACGCAGTATTTT.